This T cell receptor (beta chain) was obtained from a study of blood T cell repertoires in COVID-19. Study information: Samples taken during acute and convalescent COVID-19 were collected in the United States, Italy and Spain. T cells, B-cell-depleted T cells, or PBMCs supplied cDNA or gDNA.

Source study methods: Estimation of nucleated cell counts relied on the amplification of reference gene primers. The method was immunoSEQ multiplex PCR; TCRdb's version includes in-frame clones alone and lacks a portion of them. The DNA was the basis for D and trimming; V, J and clone size are from that table. Of around 100,000 clones in the sample, about three quarters were seen once. V shed 6 bases and J shed 4 bases, with 13 bases lying between them. The germline V gene encodes CDR1 SNHLY and CDR2 FYNNEI. The CDR3 is 14 residues long. Sequences were obtained from peripheral blood. The origin of this receptor is an older man with acute or convalescent COVID-19. The V and J genes are TRBV2 and TRBJ2-1; tentatively, D is TRBD2 (6 bases). CDR3 bases: TGTGCCAGCAGCGCGGAGGCGGGGTACAATGAGCAGTTCTTC. Residues: CASSAEAGYNEQFF. Based on the CDR3 plus reference TRBV2 and TRBJ2-1, the full variable domain is EPEVTQTPSHQVTQMGQEVILRCVPISNHLYFYWYRQILGQKVEFLVSFYNNEISEKSEIFDDQFSVERPDGSNFTLKIRSTKLEDSAMYFCASSAEAGYNEQFFGPGTRLTVL.